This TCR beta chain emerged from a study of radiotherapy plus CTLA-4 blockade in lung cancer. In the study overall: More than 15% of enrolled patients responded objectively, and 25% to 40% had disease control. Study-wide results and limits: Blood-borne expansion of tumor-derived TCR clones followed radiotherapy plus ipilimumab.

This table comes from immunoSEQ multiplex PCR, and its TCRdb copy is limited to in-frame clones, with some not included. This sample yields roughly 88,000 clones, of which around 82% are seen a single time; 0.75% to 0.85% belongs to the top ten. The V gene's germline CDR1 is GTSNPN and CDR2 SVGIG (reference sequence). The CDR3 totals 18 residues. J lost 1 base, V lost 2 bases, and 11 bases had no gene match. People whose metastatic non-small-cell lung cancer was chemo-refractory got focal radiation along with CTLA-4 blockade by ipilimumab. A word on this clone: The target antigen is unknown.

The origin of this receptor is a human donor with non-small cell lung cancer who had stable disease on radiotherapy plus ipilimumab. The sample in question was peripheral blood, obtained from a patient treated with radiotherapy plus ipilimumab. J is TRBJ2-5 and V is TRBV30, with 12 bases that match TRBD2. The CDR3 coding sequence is TGTGCCTGGAGTCAGGGTCGTCTAGCGGGAGGGCCCCAAGAGACCCAGTACTTC. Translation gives CAWSQGRLAGGPQETQYF.